This is a list of T cell receptor beta chains from one sample in a study of control samples from healthy donors and cancer patients. Sequenced by immunoSEQ multiplex PCR; TCRdb stores in-frame clones only, minus some. The top ten clones hold 1.5% to 2% of a sample with just under 80,000 clones, 85% to 90% of them seen once. Sequenced sample: PBMCs. The source of these receptors is a woman aged 55 to 70 with head and neck cancer. Both conserved end residues are trimmed from each CDR3. The order of the fields is V gene, CDR3 protein.

TRBV5-6 ASSTIQGADTGELF
TRBV10-3 AIRRGNTEAF
TRBV5-1 ASSRDSNQPQH
TRBV5-1 ASSFEPSSYNEQF
TRBV7-2 ASSFSRVVGGELF
TRBV5-4 ASSQTGDIYNEQF
TRBV4-2 ASSQERPGRQSPLH
TRBV2 ASRVERDTGELF
TRBV7-2 ASSPRTGTASSYEQY
TRBV7-2 ASSPPTAFNYGYT
TRBV9 ASSAGDSTDTQY
TRBV18 ASSGLAGAVELF
TRBV9 ASSPSSGEGYEQY
TRBV19 ASSLQGVRYGYT
TRBV10-2 ASSERDRGMSNQPQH
TRBV5-1 ASSRRRLAGDAYNEQF
TRBV29-1 SVEDRGTSGTYEQY